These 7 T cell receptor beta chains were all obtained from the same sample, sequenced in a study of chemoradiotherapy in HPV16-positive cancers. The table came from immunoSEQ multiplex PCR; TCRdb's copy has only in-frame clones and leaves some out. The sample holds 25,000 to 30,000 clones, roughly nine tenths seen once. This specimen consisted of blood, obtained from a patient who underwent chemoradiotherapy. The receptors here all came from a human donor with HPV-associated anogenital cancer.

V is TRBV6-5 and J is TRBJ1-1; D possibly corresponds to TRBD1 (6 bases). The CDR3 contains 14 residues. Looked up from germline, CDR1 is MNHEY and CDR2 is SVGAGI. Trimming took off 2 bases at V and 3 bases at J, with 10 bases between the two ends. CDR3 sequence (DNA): TGTGCCAGCAGTTACGAACAGGGAGACACTGAAGCTTTCTTT. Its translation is CASSYEQGDTEAFF.

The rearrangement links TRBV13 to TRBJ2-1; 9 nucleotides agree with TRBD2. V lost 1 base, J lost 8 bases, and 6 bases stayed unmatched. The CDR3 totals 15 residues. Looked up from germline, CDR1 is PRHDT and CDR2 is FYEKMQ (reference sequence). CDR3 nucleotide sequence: TGTGCCAGCAGCTTAGCAGCGGGGGGAGGCGATGAGCAGTTCTTC. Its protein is CASSLAAGGGDEQFF.

The CDR3 loop reads CASSTGSLRAFF. CDR3 DNA: TGTGCCAGCAGCACCGGGTCTTTGCGGGCTTTCTTT. The chain employs TRBV7-9 and TRBJ1-1; D remains unclear. V lost 5 bases and J lost 11, with 15 bases in between. From germline, CDR1 is SEHNR and CDR2 FQNEAQ (reference sequence). This CDR3 has 12 amino acids.

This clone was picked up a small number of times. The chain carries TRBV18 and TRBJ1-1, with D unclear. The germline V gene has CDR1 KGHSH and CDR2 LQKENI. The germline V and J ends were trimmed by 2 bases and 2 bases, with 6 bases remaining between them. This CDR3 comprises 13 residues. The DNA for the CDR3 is TGTGCCAGCTCACCAAGGACCAACACTGAAGCTTTCTTT. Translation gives CASSPRTNTEAFF.

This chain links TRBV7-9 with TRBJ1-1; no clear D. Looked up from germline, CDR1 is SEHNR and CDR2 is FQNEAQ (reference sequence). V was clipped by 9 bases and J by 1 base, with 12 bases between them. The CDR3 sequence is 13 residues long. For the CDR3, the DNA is TGTGCCAGTCTAGATAGGGAGAACACTGAAGCTTTCTTT. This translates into CASLDRENTEAFF.

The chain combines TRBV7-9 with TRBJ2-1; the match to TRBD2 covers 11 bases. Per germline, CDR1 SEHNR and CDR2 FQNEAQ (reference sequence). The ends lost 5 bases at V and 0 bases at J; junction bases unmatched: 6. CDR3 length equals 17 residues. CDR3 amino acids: CASSPRLAGSSYNEQFF. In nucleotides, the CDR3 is TGTGCCAGCAGCCCTCGACTAGCGGGAAGCTCCTACAATGAGCAGTTCTTC.

CDR3 bases: TGTGCCAGTAGGGAGGAAGAGACCCAGTACTTC. Translating it yields CASREEETQYF. The chain has TRBV2 and TRBJ2-5; D possibly corresponds to TRBD2 (6 bases). The CDR3 covers 11 residues. V lost 9 bases to trimming and J lost 3 bases, with 8 bases between them. Germline lookup yields CDR1 SNHLY and CDR2 FYNNEI.